The rows below give T cell receptor beta chains drawn from one sample of a study of OX40 agonist ivuxolimab in advanced cancers. Measured with immunoSEQ multiplex PCR; TCRdb has only the in-frame clones, and not every one. In the table there are about 60,000 clones, 85% to 90% of which are singletons. Sequences were derived from CD4+ or CD8+ T cells sorted from blood, sampled in a trial of the OX40 agonist ivuxolimab. The receptors come from an adult with an advanced solid tumor such as melanoma, head and neck, liver or kidney cancer. Each CDR3 is given with its conserved first and last residue. D genes are given only for firm matches. Size values are once, few and many counts, or a class for expanded clones, and some rows have none.

once 16 TRBJ1-2 TRBV28 - TGTGCCAGCAGTCTCTCCCCCAGCAGGCCCAATGATGGCTACACCTTC CASSLSPSRPNDGYTF
once 13 TRBJ2-7 TRBV28 - TGTGCCACCCGTAGGGGCGGGGTGTACGAGCAGTACTTC CATRRGGVYEQYF
few 14 TRBJ2-4 TRBV4-3 - TGCGCCAGCAGCCAAGATGGGGGTTTAAACATTCAGTACTTC CASSQDGGLNIQYF
once 15 TRBJ1-5 TRBV7-2 TRBD1 TGTGCCAGCAGCCTGGACAGGGGAAATCAACAGCCCCAGCATTTT CASSLDRGNQQPQHF
- 15 TRBJ1-1 TRBV19 - TGTGCCAGTAGACTCCCCGGCCTTCTGAACACTGAAGCTTTCTTT CASRLPGLLNTEAFF
- 13 TRBJ1-1 TRBV18 - TGTGCCAGCTCACCAGGACTGAACACTGAAGCTTTCTTT CASSPGLNTEAFF
- 14 TRBJ1-2 TRBV7-2 - TGTGCCAGCAGGGCAGACTTATCCTCTAGGGGCTACACCTTC CASRADLSSRGYTF
- 15 TRBJ1-1 TRBV6-1 - TGTGCCAGCAGTCCAGGAACTACCGTTCTGACTGAAGCTTTCTTT CASSPGTTVLTEAFF
- 14 TRBJ2-2 TRBV2 - TGTGCCAGCAGGGATGGACAGTTCACCGGGGAGCTGTTTTTT CASRDGQFTGELFF
once 14 TRBJ2-5 TRBV28 - TGTGCCAGCAGTCGACCGACAGGCGGTGGGACCCAGTACTTC CASSRPTGGGTQYF
- 13 TRBJ1-5 TRBV6-5 - TGTGCCAGCAGTATTGTGGGCAATCAGCCCCAGCATTTT CASSIVGNQPQHF
- 17 TRBJ2-7 TRBV18 TRBD1 TGTGCCAGCTCAATCACCGGGACAGGGGGCTTTGTTTACGAGCAGTACTTC CASSITGTGGFVYEQYF
- 20 TRBJ2-4 TRBV28 - TGTGCCAGCCAAACGGCCCCTCGGATGTCGTTATACTTAGCCAAAAACATTCAGTACTTC CASQTAPRMSLYLAKNIQYF
- 13 TRBJ1-1 TRBV18 - TGTGCCAGCTCAACTGGACAGAACACTGAAGCTTTCTTT CASSTGQNTEAFF
- 12 TRBJ1-1 TRBV7-2 - TGTGCCAGCGGGGGGGGCAACACTGAAGCTTTCTTT CASGGGNTEAFF
once 20 TRBJ2-7 TRBV9 TRBD2 TGTGCCAGCAGCCCCCGACGGGGAGCGGGAGGGCCTTCTACCTCCTACGAGCAGTACTTC CASSPRRGAGGPSTSYEQYF
- 17 TRBJ2-5 TRBV19 TRBD1 TGTGCCAGTAGTTCCCCCAGGACAGGAGGAATAGGAGAGACCCAGTACTTC CASSSPRTGGIGETQYF
- 14 TRBJ1-1 TRBV7-9 - TGTGCCAGCAGCTCGGGGGGTGGTGACACTGAAGCTTTCTTT CASSSGGGDTEAFF
- 16 TRBJ2-1 TRBV4-1 - TGCGCCAGCAGCCAAGGGAACGGAGTCTCCTACAATGAGCAGTTCTTC CASSQGNGVSYNEQFF
- 16 TRBJ2-6 TRBV5-1 - TGCGCCAGCAGCTTGGCCCAGGGTTCAGGGGCCAACGTCCTGACTTTC CASSLAQGSGANVLTF
- 15 TRBJ1-1 TRBV5-1 - TGCGCCAGCAGCGCCAAGGTGGGGGTGGGCACTGAAGCTTTCTTT CASSAKVGVGTEAFF
- 15 TRBJ1-1 TRBV5-1 TRBD1 TGCGCCAGCAGCTCGGGACAGGGGAGGAACACTGAAGCTTTCTTT CASSSGQGRNTEAFF
once 13 TRBJ2-4 TRBV29-1 - TGCAGCGTTCAATTGGATATGGGGAACATTCAGTACTTC CSVQLDMGNIQYF
- 12 TRBJ1-1 TRBV19 - TGTGCCAGTAGTATAGTTGGGTCGGGAGCTTTCTTT CASSIVGSGAFF
- 14 TRBJ2-7 TRBV6-5 TRBD1 TGTGCCAGCAGTTACACCGGGACAGGGAACGAGCAGTACTTC CASSYTGTGNEQYF
- 16 TRBJ1-6 TRBV27 TRBD1 TGTGCCAGCAGTCTACGCCCGGGACAGGGTAATTCACCCCTCCACTTT CASSLRPGQGNSPLHF
- 15 TRBJ2-3 TRBV7-9 - TGTGCCAGCAGCTTAGCAAGTTTCGGGGGAGATACGCAGTATTTT CASSLASFGGDTQYF
once 13 TRBJ1-1 TRBV6-5 - TGTGCCAGCAGTAGGACGGTGAACACTGAAGCTTTCTTT CASSRTVNTEAFF
- 16 TRBJ2-3 TRBV6-5 TRBD2 TGTGCCAGCAGTTCTATCTTAGCGGGAGGCACAGATACGCAGTATTTT CASSSILAGGTDTQYF
once 15 TRBJ1-2 TRBV5-6 TRBD1 TGTGCCAGCAGGTATCGGGACAGGGGAATCTATGGCTACACCTTC CASRYRDRGIYGYTF
- 18 TRBJ2-3 TRBV5-1 TRBD1 TGCGCCAGCAGCCGAAAGACAGGGGGCTCCGTGAACACAGATACGCAGTATTTT CASSRKTGGSVNTDTQYF
- 11 TRBJ1-1 TRBV27 TRBD1 TGTGCCAGCAGCAGGGGGACTGAAGCTTTCTTT CASSRGTEAFF
- 17 TRBJ1-2 TRBV6-4 TRBD1 TGTGCCAGCAGCTCGCCAGGGGGCGAAAGTTCCTATTATGGCTACACCTTC CASSSPGGESSYYGYTF
- 14 TRBJ2-7 TRBV7-8 - TGTGCCAGCAGCTCGACTCCGGATGCCTACGAGCAGTACTTC CASSSTPDAYEQYF
- 11 TRBJ2-3 TRBV5-8 - TGTGCCAGCAGCACCACAGATACGCAGTATTTT CASSTTDTQYF
- 14 TRBJ2-3 TRBV7-3 - TGTGCCAGCAGCCCAGGGGCGATCACAGATACGCAGTATTTT CASSPGAITDTQYF
once 16 TRBJ2-3 TRBV10-3 - TGTGCCATCAGTGACCTGGGACGCACGGGGACAGATACGCAGTATTTT CAISDLGRTGTDTQYF
- 16 TRBJ1-1 TRBV6-1 - TGTGCCAGCAGTGAATATAGAGGGGACTTAAATGTTGAAGCTTTCTTT CASSEYRGDLNVEAFF
- 17 TRBJ2-6 TRBV29-1 - TGCAGCGTTGAAGAAGGAACGGGGGGCGCTGGGGCCAACGTCCTGACTTTC CSVEEGTGGAGANVLTF
- 14 TRBJ1-5 TRBV6-1 - TGTGCCAGCAGTTTCACCGGGGTCCATCAGCCCCAGCATTTT CASSFTGVHQPQHF
- 18 TRBJ1-6 TRBV9 - TGTGCCAGCAGCCCCCTAGGCGGCGGAAGCTCCTATAATTCACCCCTCCACTTT CASSPLGGGSSYNSPLHF
- 15 TRBJ2-7 TRBV19 TRBD1 TGTGCCAGTAGCGACTCGGACAGGGGGGTCTTCGAGCAGTACTTC CASSDSDRGVFEQYF
- 12 TRBJ1-1 TRBV29-1 - TGCAGCGTTGATCGCAGTAACACTGAAGCTTTCTTT CSVDRSNTEAFF
- 14 TRBJ1-2 TRBV30 - TGTGCCTGGAGCAAACAGGTTTTTCTGAGTGGCTACACCTTC CAWSKQVFLSGYTF
few 14 TRBJ1-6 TRBV15 - TGTGCCACCAGCAGAGTCTCAGGGTCAGAGTCCCTCCACTTT CATSRVSGSESLHF